The following is a T cell receptor (beta chain) sequence with its context. Its cognate antigen is unknown. Germline V gene data show CDR1 as SEHNR and CDR2 as FQNEAQ (reference sequence). The CDR3 consists of 15 residues. The V and J ends lost 1 base and 4 bases respectively, with 13 bases between them. This sample stems from a study of T-cell memory formation after mild COVID-19. Study overall: There were largely donor-specific TCR clusters.

TCRdb re-derived calls from the 5' RACE reads in MiXCR, one entry per CDR3 protein. The sample comprises under 650,000 distinct CDR3 sequences, about 20% of which are singletons, and around 12% rests with the top ten. Overall study results and limits: CD4/CD8 balance held among clones contracting day 15 to 85, and later expanders leaned CD4+. Most CD4+ clones that shrank were in CM and EM, while CD8+ ones turned up in EMRA. Cross-reactive memory appears to have joined, as suggested by some responding clones showing up in pre-infection memory.

The sequence was obtained from an adult woman who had mild COVID-19 (a few samples of this study predate the infection). Cell type and time point are not known. The sample taken for sequencing was PBMCs or a T cell subset sorted from them (not recorded which). The gene calls are TRBV7-9 and TRBJ1-2, with D possibly TRBD1 on 5 matching bases. CDR3 residues: CASSLDAQGVYGYTF. The CDR3 DNA follows: TGTGCCAGCAGCTTAGATGCCCAGGGTGTCTATGGCTACACCTTC.